A selection of T cell receptor beta chains follows, all from one sample in a study of cytomegalovirus exposure and HLA in healthy donors. Using immunoSEQ multiplex PCR, the repertoire was profiled, and TCRdb retains in-frame clones only, with some absent. The sample lists about 160,000 clones, roughly three quarters seen once, with about 9.9% in the top ten. Sequenced sample: PBMCs. The receptors derive from a man between 18 and 35 years old in good health and CMV-seropositive. Each CDR3 is given with its conserved first and last residue. D genes are given only for firm matches. Clone size, where shown, is once, few, many, or a class for clones that have expanded.

v_call: TRBV19
clone_size: .
j_call: TRBJ2-3
cdr3_length: 15
d_call: TRBD1
cdr3_aa: CASAMDRDRTDTQYF
cdr3_nt: TGTGCCAGCGCAATGGACAGGGATAGGACAGATACGCAGTATTTT

v_call: TRBV12-1
clone_size: .
j_call: TRBJ2-5
cdr3_length: 16
d_call: .
cdr3_aa: CASSFVSPRQAETQYF
cdr3_nt: TGTGCCAGCAGCTTTGTGTCCCCCCGGCAGGCCGAGACCCAGTACTTC

v_call: TRBV14
clone_size: .
j_call: TRBJ2-3
cdr3_length: 15
d_call: .
cdr3_aa: CASSGPGLITDTQYF
cdr3_nt: TGTGCCAGCAGCGGACCGGGACTCATCACAGATACGCAGTATTTT

v_call: TRBV6-5
clone_size: .
j_call: TRBJ2-5
cdr3_length: 14
d_call: .
cdr3_aa: CASSYANAIETQYF
cdr3_nt: TGTGCCAGCAGTTACGCGAACGCCATAGAGACCCAGTACTTC

v_call: TRBV18
clone_size: .
j_call: TRBJ2-4
cdr3_length: 17
d_call: .
cdr3_aa: CASSLLDPRGAKNSQYF
cdr3_nt: TGTGCCAGCTCACTCCTGGACCCCCGGGGGGCCAAAAACAGTCAGTACTTC

v_call: TRBV5-1
clone_size: few
j_call: TRBJ2-2
cdr3_length: 16
d_call: .
cdr3_aa: CASSLADFGYTGELFF
cdr3_nt: TGCGCCAGCAGCTTGGCCGACTTTGGGTACACCGGGGAGCTGTTTTTT

v_call: TRBV7-2
clone_size: .
j_call: TRBJ1-6
cdr3_length: 12
d_call: TRBD1
cdr3_aa: CASSSGDRGIHF
cdr3_nt: TGTGCCAGCAGCTCAGGGGACAGGGGGATCCACTTT

v_call: TRBV7-2
clone_size: .
j_call: TRBJ1-6
cdr3_length: 14
d_call: .
cdr3_aa: CASSLRAGESPLHF
cdr3_nt: TGTGCCAGCAGCTTACGCGCAGGTGAATCACCCCTCCACTTT

v_call: TRBV10-3
clone_size: .
j_call: TRBJ1-3
cdr3_length: 16
d_call: .
cdr3_aa: CAISEPGYFSGNTIYF
cdr3_nt: TGTGCCATCAGTGAGCCGGGTTATTTCTCTGGAAACACCATATATTTT

v_call: TRBV9
clone_size: .
j_call: TRBJ2-1
cdr3_length: 15
d_call: .
cdr3_aa: CASSGAVISYNEQFF
cdr3_nt: TGTGCCAGCAGCGGAGCGGTGATCTCCTACAATGAGCAGTTCTTC

v_call: TRBV4-1
clone_size: .
j_call: TRBJ1-1
cdr3_length: 15
d_call: .
cdr3_aa: CASSPSEGMNTEAFF
cdr3_nt: TGCGCCAGCAGCCCCTCGGAGGGGATGAACACTGAAGCTTTCTTT

v_call: TRBV19
clone_size: .
j_call: TRBJ2-7
cdr3_length: 11
d_call: .
cdr3_aa: CASRTRDEQYF
cdr3_nt: TGTGCCAGTAGAACTAGAGACGAGCAGTACTTC

v_call: TRBV27
clone_size: .
j_call: TRBJ2-7
cdr3_length: 14
d_call: TRBD1
cdr3_aa: CASSMTGVPYEQYF
cdr3_nt: TGTGCCAGCAGCATGACAGGGGTCCCATACGAGCAGTACTTC

v_call: TRBV27
clone_size: once
j_call: TRBJ2-7
cdr3_length: 13
d_call: .
cdr3_aa: CASSVPGGGEQYF
cdr3_nt: TGTGCCAGCAGTGTCCCGGGGGGCGGCGAGCAGTACTTC

v_call: TRBV25-1
clone_size: .
j_call: TRBJ1-1
cdr3_length: 16
d_call: TRBD1
cdr3_aa: CASSGVGGRSWTEAFF
cdr3_nt: TGTGCCAGCAGTGGGGTAGGGGGCCGGAGCTGGACTGAAGCTTTCTTT

v_call: TRBV29-1
clone_size: once
j_call: TRBJ2-1
cdr3_length: 13
d_call: .
cdr3_aa: CSVEGSGNNEQFF
cdr3_nt: TGCAGCGTTGAGGGGAGCGGTAACAATGAGCAGTTCTTC

v_call: TRBV5-1
clone_size: .
j_call: TRBJ2-1
cdr3_length: 16
d_call: .
cdr3_aa: CASSMDGQLSYNEQFF
cdr3_nt: TGCGCCAGCAGCATGGATGGACAGCTCTCCTACAATGAGCAGTTCTTC

v_call: TRBV10-3
clone_size: .
j_call: TRBJ1-4
cdr3_length: 13
d_call: .
cdr3_aa: CAISAEGPEKLFF
cdr3_nt: TGTGCCATCAGCGCCGAGGGCCCTGAAAAACTGTTTTTT

v_call: TRBV19
clone_size: .
j_call: TRBJ1-5
cdr3_length: 14
d_call: .
cdr3_aa: CASSQQWRNQPQHF
cdr3_nt: TGTGCCAGTAGTCAACAGTGGCGAAATCAGCCCCAGCATTTT

v_call: TRBV4-2
clone_size: .
j_call: TRBJ2-7
cdr3_length: 15
d_call: .
cdr3_aa: CASSQEQGSIYEQYF
cdr3_nt: TGTGCCAGCAGCCAAGAGCAGGGATCTATCTACGAGCAGTACTTC

v_call: TRBV27
clone_size: .
j_call: TRBJ2-7
cdr3_length: 15
d_call: .
cdr3_aa: CASSSTPSGSSEQYF
cdr3_nt: TGTGCCAGCAGTTCTACACCCAGCGGATCTAGCGAGCAGTACTTC

v_call: TRBV5-5
clone_size: .
j_call: TRBJ2-2
cdr3_length: 14
d_call: .
cdr3_aa: CASSFYANTGELFF
cdr3_nt: TGTGCCAGCAGCTTCTACGCGAACACCGGGGAGCTGTTTTTT

v_call: TRBV7-9
clone_size: .
j_call: TRBJ2-1
cdr3_length: 14
d_call: TRBD2
cdr3_aa: CASLGAGGPNEQFF
cdr3_nt: TGTGCCAGCCTAGGGGCGGGAGGGCCTAATGAGCAGTTCTTC

v_call: TRBV7-9
clone_size: .
j_call: TRBJ2-7
cdr3_length: 12
d_call: .
cdr3_aa: CASSSSGYEQYF
cdr3_nt: TGTGCCAGCAGCTCCTCAGGGTACGAGCAGTACTTC

v_call: TRBV7-9
clone_size: .
j_call: TRBJ2-4
cdr3_length: 15
d_call: TRBD2
cdr3_aa: CASSLAGTSLNIQYF
cdr3_nt: TGTGCCAGCAGCTTAGCCGGGACTAGCTTGAACATTCAGTACTTC

v_call: TRBV29-1
clone_size: .
j_call: TRBJ1-1
cdr3_length: 11
d_call: .
cdr3_aa: CSVILGPEAFF
cdr3_nt: TGCAGCGTTATATTGGGGCCCGAAGCTTTCTTT

v_call: TRBV2
clone_size: .
j_call: TRBJ1-6
cdr3_length: 15
d_call: TRBD1
cdr3_aa: CASSERVDRDSPLHF
cdr3_nt: TGTGCCAGCAGTGAAAGGGTTGACAGGGACTCACCCCTCCACTTT

v_call: TRBV4-1
clone_size: .
j_call: TRBJ2-7
cdr3_length: 17
d_call: TRBD2
cdr3_aa: CASSQEGAGVMSYEQYF
cdr3_nt: TGCGCCAGCAGCCAAGAAGGAGCGGGAGTAATGTCCTACGAGCAGTACTTC

v_call: TRBV7-9
clone_size: .
j_call: TRBJ2-5
cdr3_length: 16
d_call: TRBD2
cdr3_aa: CSSSLGRLAGVETQYF
cdr3_nt: TGTTCCAGCAGCTTAGGACGGCTAGCGGGGGTGGAGACCCAGTACTTC

v_call: TRBV6-5
clone_size: .
j_call: TRBJ2-1
cdr3_length: 15
d_call: TRBD2
cdr3_aa: CASSPLASGYNEQFF
cdr3_nt: TGTGCCAGCAGTCCCCTCGCTAGCGGATACAATGAGCAGTTCTTC

v_call: TRBV19
clone_size: once
j_call: TRBJ2-2
cdr3_length: 18
d_call: TRBD2
cdr3_aa: CASGKKRGGVSNTGELFF
cdr3_nt: TGTGCCAGTGGTAAAAAGCGGGGGGGCGTCTCGAACACCGGGGAGCTGTTTTTT

v_call: TRBV7-8
clone_size: .
j_call: TRBJ2-3
cdr3_length: 13
d_call: .
cdr3_aa: CASSSRFTDTQYF
cdr3_nt: TGTGCCAGCAGCTCCCGGTTCACAGATACGCAGTATTTT

v_call: TRBV5-1
clone_size: .
j_call: TRBJ2-1
cdr3_length: 15
d_call: .
cdr3_aa: CASSFALAKYNEQFF
cdr3_nt: TGCGCCAGCAGCTTCGCCCTAGCGAAGTACAATGAGCAGTTCTTC

v_call: TRBV5-6
clone_size: .
j_call: TRBJ2-7
cdr3_length: 17
d_call: TRBD2
cdr3_aa: CASSRVTSSGSSYEQYF
cdr3_nt: TGTGCCAGCAGCCGCGTGACTTCTAGCGGAAGCTCCTACGAGCAGTACTTC

v_call: TRBV25-1
clone_size: .
j_call: TRBJ1-2
cdr3_length: 13
d_call: TRBD1
cdr3_aa: CASSFRDRGGYTF
cdr3_nt: TGTGCCAGCAGCTTTCGGGACAGGGGCGGCTACACCTTC

v_call: TRBV5-1
clone_size: .
j_call: TRBJ1-1
cdr3_length: 17
d_call: TRBD1
cdr3_aa: CASSFRSLGQGAPEAFF
cdr3_nt: TGCGCCAGCAGCTTCCGGTCTCTCGGACAGGGGGCGCCTGAAGCTTTCTTT

v_call: TRBV21-1
clone_size: .
j_call: TRBJ1-3
cdr3_length: 15
d_call: .
cdr3_aa: CASSKGGSSGNTIYF
cdr3_nt: TGTGCCAGCAGCAAAGGAGGATCCTCTGGAAACACCATATATTTT

v_call: TRBV29-1
clone_size: .
j_call: TRBJ1-2
cdr3_length: 14
d_call: .
cdr3_aa: CSVSSGGNWGGYTF
cdr3_nt: TGCAGCGTGAGTTCTGGCGGGAACTGGGGTGGCTACACCTTC

v_call: TRBV7-2
clone_size: .
j_call: TRBJ1-2
cdr3_length: 16
d_call: .
cdr3_aa: CASSLVAGEAIDGYTF
cdr3_nt: TGTGCCAGCAGCCTCGTGGCAGGGGAAGCGATTGATGGCTACACCTTC

v_call: TRBV20-1
clone_size: few
j_call: TRBJ2-7
cdr3_length: 11
d_call: .
cdr3_aa: CSARREYEQYF
cdr3_nt: TGCAGTGCTAGGAGGGAATACGAGCAGTACTTC

v_call: TRBV13
clone_size: .
j_call: TRBJ2-7
cdr3_length: 12
d_call: .
cdr3_aa: CASSLGRGEQYF
cdr3_nt: TGTGCCAGCAGCTTAGGCCGGGGCGAGCAGTACTTC

v_call: TRBV19
clone_size: .
j_call: TRBJ2-2
cdr3_length: 16
d_call: TRBD2
cdr3_aa: CASSILWLADAGELFF
cdr3_nt: TGTGCCAGTAGTATCCTTTGGCTAGCGGATGCCGGGGAGCTGTTTTTT

v_call: TRBV5-4
clone_size: once
j_call: TRBJ2-5
cdr3_length: 16
d_call: TRBD2
cdr3_aa: CASSPGTSGGQETQYF
cdr3_nt: TGTGCCAGCAGTCCTGGGACTAGCGGGGGACAAGAGACCCAGTACTTC

v_call: TRBV30
clone_size: .
j_call: TRBJ1-6
cdr3_length: 15
d_call: .
cdr3_aa: CAWSVGPTYNSPLHF
cdr3_nt: TGTGCCTGGAGTGTGGGGCCAACCTATAATTCACCCCTCCACTTT

v_call: TRBV18
clone_size: .
j_call: TRBJ1-1
cdr3_length: 15
d_call: .
cdr3_aa: CASSTYSREVTEAFF
cdr3_nt: TGTGCCAGCTCAACTTATAGCAGGGAGGTCACTGAAGCTTTCTTT

v_call: TRBV7-2
clone_size: .
j_call: TRBJ2-7
cdr3_length: 15
d_call: TRBD2
cdr3_aa: CASSEIGLAGYEQYF
cdr3_nt: TGTGCCAGCAGTGAGATTGGACTAGCGGGCTACGAGCAGTACTTC

v_call: TRBV27
clone_size: .
j_call: TRBJ2-7
cdr3_length: 19
d_call: TRBD2
cdr3_aa: CASSPAGTSGRRMSYEQYF
cdr3_nt: TGTGCCAGCAGTCCCGCCGGGACTAGCGGGAGGAGGATGTCCTACGAGCAGTACTTC

v_call: TRBV5-4
clone_size: .
j_call: TRBJ2-5
cdr3_length: 14
d_call: .
cdr3_aa: CASSPTRQEETQYF
cdr3_nt: TGTGCCAGCAGCCCCACTAGACAGGAAGAGACCCAGTACTTC

v_call: TRBV5-1
clone_size: few
j_call: TRBJ2-3
cdr3_length: 15
d_call: .
cdr3_aa: CASSLAAGKTDTQYF
cdr3_nt: TGCGCCAGCAGCTTGGCCGCGGGGAAGACAGATACGCAGTATTTT

v_call: TRBV29-1
clone_size: .
j_call: TRBJ1-1
cdr3_length: 14
d_call: .
cdr3_aa: CSVYRPLFNTEAFF
cdr3_nt: TGCAGCGTTTACAGACCCTTATTTAACACTGAAGCTTTCTTT

v_call: TRBV5-1
clone_size: .
j_call: TRBJ2-7
cdr3_length: 14
d_call: TRBD1
cdr3_aa: CASASMDREREQYF
cdr3_nt: TGCGCCAGCGCCTCCATGGACAGGGAACGCGAGCAGTACTTC

v_call: TRBV5-5
clone_size: .
j_call: TRBJ1-1
cdr3_length: 15
d_call: TRBD1
cdr3_aa: CASSLRTGENTEAFF
cdr3_nt: TGTGCCAGCAGCTTACGGACAGGGGAGAACACTGAAGCTTTCTTT

v_call: TRBV18
clone_size: .
j_call: TRBJ2-3
cdr3_length: 16
d_call: TRBD2
cdr3_aa: CASSPRGLAVTDTQYF
cdr3_nt: TGTGCCAGCTCACCTCGCGGACTAGCGGTCACAGATACGCAGTATTTT

v_call: TRBV5-1
clone_size: .
j_call: TRBJ2-1
cdr3_length: 16
d_call: TRBD2
cdr3_aa: CASSWGLAGAYNEQFF
cdr3_nt: TGCGCCAGCAGCTGGGGACTAGCGGGGGCGTACAATGAGCAGTTCTTC

v_call: TRBV7-9
clone_size: .
j_call: TRBJ2-7
cdr3_length: 15
d_call: .
cdr3_aa: CSSSLSGTGGLGQYF
cdr3_nt: TGTTCCAGCAGCTTAAGCGGGACAGGTGGTTTGGGGCAGTACTTC

v_call: TRBV15
clone_size: .
j_call: TRBJ2-7
cdr3_length: 16
d_call: TRBD2
cdr3_aa: CATSTNTGLAGVEQYF
cdr3_nt: TGTGCCACCAGCACAAACACGGGACTAGCGGGAGTAGAGCAGTACTTC

v_call: TRBV21-1
clone_size: .
j_call: TRBJ1-6
cdr3_length: 16
d_call: .
cdr3_aa: CASSKVGETGKSPLHF
cdr3_nt: TGTGCCAGCAGCAAAGTGGGAGAGACAGGGAAGTCACCCCTCCACTTT